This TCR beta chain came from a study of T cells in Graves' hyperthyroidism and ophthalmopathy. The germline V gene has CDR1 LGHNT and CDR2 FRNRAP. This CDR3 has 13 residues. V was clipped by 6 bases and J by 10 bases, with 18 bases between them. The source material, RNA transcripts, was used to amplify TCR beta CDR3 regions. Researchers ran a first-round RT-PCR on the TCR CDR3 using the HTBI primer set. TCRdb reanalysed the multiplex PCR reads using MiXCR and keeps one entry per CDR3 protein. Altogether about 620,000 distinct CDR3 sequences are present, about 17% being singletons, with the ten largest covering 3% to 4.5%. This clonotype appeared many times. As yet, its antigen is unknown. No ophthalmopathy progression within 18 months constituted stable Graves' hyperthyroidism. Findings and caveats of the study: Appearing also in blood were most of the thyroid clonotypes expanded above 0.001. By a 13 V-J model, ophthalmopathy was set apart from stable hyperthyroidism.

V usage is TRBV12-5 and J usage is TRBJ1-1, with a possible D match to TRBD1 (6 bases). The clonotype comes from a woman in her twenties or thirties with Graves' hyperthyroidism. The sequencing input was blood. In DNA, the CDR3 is TGTGCTAGTGGCCCGGGACAACGGACGGGAGCTTTCTTT. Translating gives CASGPGQRTGAFF.